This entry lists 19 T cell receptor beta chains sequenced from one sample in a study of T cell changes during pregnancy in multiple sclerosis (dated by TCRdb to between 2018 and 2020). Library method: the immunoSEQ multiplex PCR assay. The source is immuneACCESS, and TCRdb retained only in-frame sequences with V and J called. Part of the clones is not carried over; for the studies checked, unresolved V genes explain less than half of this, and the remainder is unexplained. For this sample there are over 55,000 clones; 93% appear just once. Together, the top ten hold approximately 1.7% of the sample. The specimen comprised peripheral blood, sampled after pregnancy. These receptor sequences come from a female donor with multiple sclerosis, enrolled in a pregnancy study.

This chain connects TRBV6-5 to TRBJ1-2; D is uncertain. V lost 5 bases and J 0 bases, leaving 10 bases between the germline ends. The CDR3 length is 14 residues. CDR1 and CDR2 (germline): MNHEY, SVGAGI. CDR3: CASSETGTNYGYTF. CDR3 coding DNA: TGTGCCAGCAGTGAGACCGGGACTAACTATGGCTACACCTTC.

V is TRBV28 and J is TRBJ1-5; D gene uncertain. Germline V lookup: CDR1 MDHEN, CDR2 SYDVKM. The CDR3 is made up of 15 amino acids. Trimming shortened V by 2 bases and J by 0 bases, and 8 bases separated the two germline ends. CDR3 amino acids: CASSLKASSNQPQHF. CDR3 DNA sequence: TGTGCCAGCAGTTTAAAAGCATCTAGCAATCAGCCCCAGCATTTT.

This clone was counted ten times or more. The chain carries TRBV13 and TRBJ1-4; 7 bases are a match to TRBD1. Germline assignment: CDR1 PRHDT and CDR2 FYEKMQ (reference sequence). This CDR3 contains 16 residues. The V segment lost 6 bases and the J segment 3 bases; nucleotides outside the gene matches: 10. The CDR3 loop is CASSSGGSGANEKLFF. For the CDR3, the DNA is TGTGCCAGCAGTTCAGGGGGGTCCGGGGCTAATGAAAAACTGTTTTTT.

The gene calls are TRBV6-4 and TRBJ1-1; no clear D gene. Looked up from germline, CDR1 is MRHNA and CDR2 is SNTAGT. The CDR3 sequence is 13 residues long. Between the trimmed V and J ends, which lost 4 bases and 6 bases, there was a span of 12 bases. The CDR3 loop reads CASSVSLGSEAFF. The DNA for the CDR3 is TGTGCCAGCAGTGTCAGTCTAGGCTCTGAAGCTTTCTTT.

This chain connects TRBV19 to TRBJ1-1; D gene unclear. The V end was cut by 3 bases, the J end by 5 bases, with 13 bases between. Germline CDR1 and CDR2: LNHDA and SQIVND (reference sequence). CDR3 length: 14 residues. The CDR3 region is CASSISHLVTEAFF. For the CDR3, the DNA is TGTGCCAGTAGTATTAGCCACCTTGTGACTGAAGCTTTCTTT.

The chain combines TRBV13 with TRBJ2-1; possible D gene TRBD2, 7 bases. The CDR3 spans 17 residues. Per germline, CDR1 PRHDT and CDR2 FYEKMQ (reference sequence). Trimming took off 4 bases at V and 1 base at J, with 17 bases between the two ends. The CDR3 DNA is TGTGCCAGCAGCTCCGAAGGGGGGAGGGGGTCCTACAATGAGCAGTTCTTC. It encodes CASSSEGGRGSYNEQFF.

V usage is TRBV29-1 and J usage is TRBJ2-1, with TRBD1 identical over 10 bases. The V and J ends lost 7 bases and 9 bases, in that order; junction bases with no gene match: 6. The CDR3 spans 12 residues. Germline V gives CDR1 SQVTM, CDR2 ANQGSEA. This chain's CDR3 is CSGTGGQLEQFF. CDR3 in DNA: TGCAGCGGGACAGGGGGGCAGCTTGAGCAGTTCTTC.

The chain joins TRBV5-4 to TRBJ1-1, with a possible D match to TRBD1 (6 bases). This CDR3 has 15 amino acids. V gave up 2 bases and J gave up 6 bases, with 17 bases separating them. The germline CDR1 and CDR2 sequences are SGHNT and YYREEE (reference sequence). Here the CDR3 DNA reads TGTGCCAGCAGCTTTCGGGGGGCGAGGAAGTCTGAAGCTTTCTTT. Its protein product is CASSFRGARKSEAFF.

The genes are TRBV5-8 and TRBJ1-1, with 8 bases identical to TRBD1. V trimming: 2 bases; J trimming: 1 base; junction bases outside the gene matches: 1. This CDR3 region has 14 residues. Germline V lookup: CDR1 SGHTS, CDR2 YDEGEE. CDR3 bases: TGTGCCAGCAGCTTCAGGGGGCAGAACACTGAAGCTTTCTTT. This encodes CASSFRGQNTEAFF.

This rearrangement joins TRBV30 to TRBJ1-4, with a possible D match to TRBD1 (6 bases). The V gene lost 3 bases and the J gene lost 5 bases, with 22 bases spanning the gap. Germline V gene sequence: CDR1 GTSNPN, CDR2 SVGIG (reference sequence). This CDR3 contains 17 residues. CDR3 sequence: CAWRGNPGTWRNEKLFF. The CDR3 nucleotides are TGTGCCTGGAGGGGTAATCCAGGGACATGGCGAAATGAAAAACTGTTTTTT.

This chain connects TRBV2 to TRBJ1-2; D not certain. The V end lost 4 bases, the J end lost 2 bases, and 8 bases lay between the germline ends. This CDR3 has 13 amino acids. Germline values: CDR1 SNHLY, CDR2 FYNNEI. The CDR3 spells CASSVHTNYGYTF. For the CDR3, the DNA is TGTGCCAGCAGTGTTCACACCAACTATGGCTACACCTTC.

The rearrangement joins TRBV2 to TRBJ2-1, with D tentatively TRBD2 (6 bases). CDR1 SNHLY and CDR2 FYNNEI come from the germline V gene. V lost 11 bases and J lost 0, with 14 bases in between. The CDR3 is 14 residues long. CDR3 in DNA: TGTGCCTCAATCCGGGACTTCTCCTACAATGAGCAGTTCTTC. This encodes CASIRDFSYNEQFF. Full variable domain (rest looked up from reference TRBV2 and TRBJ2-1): EPEVTQTPSHQVTQMGQEVILRCVPISNHLYFYWYRQILGQKVEFLVSFYNNEISEKSEIFDDQFSVERPDGSNFTLKIRSTKLEDSAMYFCASIRDFSYNEQFFGPGTRLTVL.

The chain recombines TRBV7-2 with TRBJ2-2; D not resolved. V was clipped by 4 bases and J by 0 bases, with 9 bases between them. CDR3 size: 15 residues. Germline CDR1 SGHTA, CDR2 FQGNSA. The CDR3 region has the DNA TGTGCCAGCAGCTCCAGGCAACCGAACACCGGGGAGCTGTTTTTT. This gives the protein CASSSRQPNTGELFF.

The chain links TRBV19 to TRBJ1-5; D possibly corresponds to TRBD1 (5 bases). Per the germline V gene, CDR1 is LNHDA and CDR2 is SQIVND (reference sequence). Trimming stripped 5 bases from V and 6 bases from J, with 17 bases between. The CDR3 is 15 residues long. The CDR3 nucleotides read TGTGCCAGTAGTCCCCGGGGAGGGCAGGGTCAGCCCCAGCATTTT. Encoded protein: CASSPRGGQGQPQHF.

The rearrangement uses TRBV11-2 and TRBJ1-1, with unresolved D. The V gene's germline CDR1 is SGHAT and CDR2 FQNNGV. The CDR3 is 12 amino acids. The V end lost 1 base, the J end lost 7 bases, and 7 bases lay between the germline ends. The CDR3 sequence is CASSLVGLEAFF. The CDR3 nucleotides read TGTGCCAGCAGCTTAGTTGGGCTTGAAGCTTTCTTT. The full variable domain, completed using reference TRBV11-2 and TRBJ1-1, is EAGVAQSPRYKIIEKRQSVAFWCNPISGHATLYWYQQILGQGPKLLIQFQNNGVVDDSQLPKDRFSAERLKGVDSTLKIQPAKLEDSAVYLCASSLVGLEAFFGQGTRLTVV.

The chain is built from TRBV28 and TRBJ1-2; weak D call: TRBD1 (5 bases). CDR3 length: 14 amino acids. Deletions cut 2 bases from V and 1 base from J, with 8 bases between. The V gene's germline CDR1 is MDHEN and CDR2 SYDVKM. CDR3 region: CASSLPQGNYGYTF. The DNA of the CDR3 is TGTGCCAGCAGTTTACCCCAGGGTAACTATGGCTACACCTTC.

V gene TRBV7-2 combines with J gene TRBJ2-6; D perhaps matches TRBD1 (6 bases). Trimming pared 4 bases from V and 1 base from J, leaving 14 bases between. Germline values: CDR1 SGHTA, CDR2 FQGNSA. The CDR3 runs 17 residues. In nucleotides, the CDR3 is TGTGCCAGCAGCTCGACAGGTTTCGAATCTGGGGCCAACGTCCTGACTTTC. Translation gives CASSSTGFESGANVLTF.

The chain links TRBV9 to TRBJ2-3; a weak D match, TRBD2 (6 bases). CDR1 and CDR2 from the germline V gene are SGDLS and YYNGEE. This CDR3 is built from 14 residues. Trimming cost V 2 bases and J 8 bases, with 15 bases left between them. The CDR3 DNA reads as TGTGCCAGCAGCGTGGGGGGTTTCTCGGGTACGCAGTATTTT. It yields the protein CASSVGGFSGTQYF.

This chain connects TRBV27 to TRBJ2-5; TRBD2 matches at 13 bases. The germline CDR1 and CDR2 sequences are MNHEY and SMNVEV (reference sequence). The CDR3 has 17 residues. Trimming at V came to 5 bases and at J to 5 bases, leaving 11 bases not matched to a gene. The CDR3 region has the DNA TGTGCCAGCAGTCAGCGGACTAGCGGGAGCTCTCGGGAGACCCAGTACTTC. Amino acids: CASSQRTSGSSRETQYF.